What follows are 11 T cell receptor beta chains derived from one specimen sequenced in a study of technical replicates of blood from several donors. Measured with immunoSEQ multiplex PCR; TCRdb has only the in-frame clones, and not every one. Altogether about 74,000 clones are present, around nine tenths being singletons, with the ten largest covering 0.41%. The sequenced sample consisted of T cells isolated from PBMCs. Every receptor here comes from a human donor in good health.

The CDR3 sequence: CSVRQDLNTGELFF. The CDR3 coding sequence is TGCAGCGTTCGTCAGGATCTTAACACCGGGGAGCTGTTTTTT. This chain links TRBV29-1 with TRBJ2-2; D call uncertain. Germline lookup yields CDR1 SQVTM and CDR2 ANQGSEA. V dropped 5 bases and J dropped 2 bases, with 12 bases sitting between them. The CDR3 covers 14 residues.

CDR3: CASRTSGIHEQYF. CDR3 nucleotides: TGTGCCTCAAGGACTAGCGGGATCCACGAGCAGTACTTC. V is TRBV6-5 and J is TRBJ2-7; 12 nucleotides align to TRBD2. V was pared by 11 bases and J by 5 bases, with 7 bases of the junction left unmatched. Germline CDR1 is MNHEY and CDR2 is SVGAGI. The CDR3 sequence is 13 residues long.

This rearrangement joins TRBV4-1 to TRBJ1-1, with 11 bases lining up with TRBD1. Germline CDR1 is MGHRA and CDR2 is YSYEKL. V lost 4 bases to trimming and J lost 5 bases; unmatched junction nucleotides: 9. The CDR3 covers 16 residues. This CDR3 is CASSRGQGARETEAFF. The CDR3 DNA reads as TGCGCCAGCAGCCGAGGACAGGGGGCCAGGGAAACTGAAGCTTTCTTT.

The chain links TRBV19 to TRBJ1-1; the D is unclear. The CDR3 consists of 13 residues. Per germline, CDR1 LNHDA and CDR2 SQIVND (reference sequence). Deletions cut 1 base from V and 7 bases from J, with 10 bases between. In DNA form, the CDR3 reads TGTGCCAGTAGTATAGGAAAGAGGGTTGAAGCTTTCTTT. Translation: CASSIGKRVEAFF.

The chain links TRBV20-1 to TRBJ2-1; no clear D. CDR3 length equals 10 residues. CDR1 is DFQATT, CDR2 SNEGSKA, per germline (reference sequence). V lost 6 bases to trimming and J lost 7 bases, with 7 bases between them. In DNA, the CDR3 is TGCAGTGCCGAGTATAATGAGCAGTTCTTC. Its protein is CSAEYNEQFF.

This clone was found once. This chain uses TRBV9 with TRBJ2-1; 11 bases are shared with TRBD2. V trimming: 5 bases; J trimming: 8 bases; junction bases outside the gene matches: 15. The germline CDR1 and CDR2 sequences are SGDLS and YYNGEE. The CDR3 loop spans 17 amino acids. The CDR3 reads CASSAQLAGVVSDEQFF. CDR3 nucleotides: TGTGCCAGCAGTGCCCAACTAGCGGGAGTTGTGAGCGATGAGCAGTTCTTC.

The CDR3 DNA follows: TGTGCCAGTAGCCAACGAGGTTTTGAAGCTTTCTTT. Its protein product is CASSQRGFEAFF. This chain links TRBV19 with TRBJ1-1; D is unresolved. The V and J ends lost 6 bases and 7 bases respectively, with 12 bases between them. Germline CDR1 is LNHDA and CDR2 is SQIVND (reference sequence). The length of the CDR3 is 12 residues.

The V call is TRBV5-1, the J call TRBJ2-4, with D possibly matching TRBD2 (5 bases). This CDR3 has 13 amino acids. Germline V lookup: CDR1 SGHRS, CDR2 YFSETQ. Trimming removed 4 bases from V and 2 bases from J, with 7 bases in between. The CDR3 region has the DNA TGCGCCAGCAGCCGGACTCCCAAAAACATTCAGTACTTC. Protein: CASSRTPKNIQYF.

This chain uses TRBV6-6 with TRBJ2-7, with D maybe TRBD1 (7 bases). CDR3 length equals 14 residues. Trimming removed 5 bases from V and 5 bases from J, with 16 bases in between. Per germline, CDR1 MNHNY and CDR2 SVGAGI (reference sequence). CDR3 sequence: CASSNLDREDEQYF. CDR3 nucleotide sequence: TGTGCCAGCAGTAATCTTGACAGGGAGGACGAGCAGTACTTC.

The chain's CDR3 is CASSLWDRASTDTQYF. The CDR3 coding sequence is TGTGCCAGCAGCCTTTGGGACAGGGCAAGCACAGATACGCAGTATTTT. J is TRBJ2-3 and V is TRBV7-6, with TRBD1 matching 9 bases. Germline loops: CDR1 SGHVS, CDR2 FNYEAQ. The V and J ends lost 5 bases and 0 bases, in that order; junction bases with no gene match: 6. The CDR3 totals 16 residues.

This chain joins TRBV14 and TRBJ2-1; 7 bases are shared with TRBD2. Germline CDR1 and CDR2: SGHDN and FVKESK. CDR3 length equals 15 residues. V was clipped by 2 bases and J by 5 bases; unmatched bases: 6. CDR3 loop: CASSQNVGLDNEQFF. For the CDR3, the DNA is TGTGCCAGCAGCCAAAATGTAGGACTAGACAATGAGCAGTTCTTC.